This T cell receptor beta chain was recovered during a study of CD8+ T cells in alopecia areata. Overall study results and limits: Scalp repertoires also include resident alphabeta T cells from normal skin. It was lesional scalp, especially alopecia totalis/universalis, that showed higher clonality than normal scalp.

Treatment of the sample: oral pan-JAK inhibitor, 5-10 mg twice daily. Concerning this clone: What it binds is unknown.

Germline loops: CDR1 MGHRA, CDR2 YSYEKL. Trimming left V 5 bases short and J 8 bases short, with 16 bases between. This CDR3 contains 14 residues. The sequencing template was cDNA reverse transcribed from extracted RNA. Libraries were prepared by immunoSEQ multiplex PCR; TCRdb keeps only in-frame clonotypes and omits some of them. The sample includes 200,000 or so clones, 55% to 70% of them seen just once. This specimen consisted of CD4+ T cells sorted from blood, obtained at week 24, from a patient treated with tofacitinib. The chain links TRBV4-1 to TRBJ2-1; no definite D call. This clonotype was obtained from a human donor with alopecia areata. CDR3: CASSYRTHLDEQFF. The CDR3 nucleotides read TGCGCCAGCAGCTACCGCACGCATCTGGATGAGCAGTTCTTC.